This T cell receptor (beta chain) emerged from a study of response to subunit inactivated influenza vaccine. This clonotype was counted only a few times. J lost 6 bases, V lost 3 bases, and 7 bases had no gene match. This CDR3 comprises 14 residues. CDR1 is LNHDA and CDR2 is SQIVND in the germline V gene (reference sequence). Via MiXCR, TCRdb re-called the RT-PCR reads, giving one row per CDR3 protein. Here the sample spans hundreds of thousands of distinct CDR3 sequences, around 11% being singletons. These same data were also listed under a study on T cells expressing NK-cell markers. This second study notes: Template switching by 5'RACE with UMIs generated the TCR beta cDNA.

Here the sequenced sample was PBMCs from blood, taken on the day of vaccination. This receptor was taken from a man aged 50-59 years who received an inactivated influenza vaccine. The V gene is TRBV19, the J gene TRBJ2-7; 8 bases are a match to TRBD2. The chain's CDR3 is CASSISAGVGEQYF. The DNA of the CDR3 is TGTGCCAGTAGTATTTCAGCGGGGGTCGGCGAGCAGTACTTC.